Following are 15 T cell receptor beta chains from one sample sequenced in a study of blood T cell repertoires in COVID-19. Profiling relied on immunoSEQ multiplex PCR, and the TCRdb table lists in-frame clones only, not all of them. The sample contains 200,000 to 250,000 clones, 82% of which appear only once. Sequencing used PBMCs or T cells enriched from blood (not recorded which). The receptor set was obtained from a woman aged 55 to 70 who had recovered from COVID-19.

The chain couples TRBV5-4 to TRBJ2-7, with 8 positions matching TRBD1. The CDR3 is 17 residues long. CDR1 and CDR2 (germline): SGHNT, YYREEE (reference sequence). Losses at the gene ends were 0 bases for V and 0 bases for J; bases not matched to a gene: 8. The CDR3 sequence is CASSLGSRTGSSYEQYF. The CDR3 DNA reads as TGTGCCAGCAGCTTGGGATCAAGGACAGGGAGCTCCTACGAGCAGTACTTC.

The V gene is TRBV21-1, the J gene TRBJ2-3; the table calls TRBD1, which could not be checked here. TRBV21-1 is shown as a pseudogene. The CDR3 has 15 residues. CDR3 loop: CASSRDRGPNDTQYF. The CDR3 region has the DNA TGTGCCAGCAGCAGAGACAGGGGCCCGAACGATACGCAGTATTTT.

This clone was detected only once. The chain combines TRBV15 with TRBJ2-1; 11 nucleotides agree with TRBD2. The CDR3 contains 23 residues. The V gene's germline CDR1 is LNHNV and CDR2 YYDKDF (reference sequence). V shed 1 base and J 2 bases; nucleotides not matched to a gene: 22. The CDR3 region is CATSRVGSRPGASGRSAYNEQFF. The CDR3 DNA reads as TGTGCCACCAGCAGAGTAGGCAGCCGCCCGGGGGCTAGCGGGAGGTCTGCCTACAATGAGCAGTTCTTC.

The J gene is TRBJ2-7, the V gene TRBV5-4, with 8 bases matching TRBD2. The CDR3 contains 14 residues. Germline V CDR1 and CDR2: SGHNT, YYREEE (reference sequence). J lost 6 bases, V lost 3 bases, and 8 bases had no gene match. The CDR3 DNA sequence: TGTGCCAGCAGCTCCCGGGGGGGGCTGGTCGAGCAGTACTTC. This gives the protein CASSSRGGLVEQYF.

The chain links TRBV12-3 or TRBV12-4 to TRBJ1-2, with TRBD1 identical over 10 bases. The junction had 3 bases not matched to a gene; V was cut back by 7 bases and J by 4 bases. The CDR3 runs to 13 residues. CDR3: CASTWTGGYGYTF. The DNA of the CDR3 is TGTGCCAGCACCTGGACAGGGGGCTATGGCTACACCTTC.

This rearrangement joins TRBV4-2 to TRBJ2-7, with 7 nucleotides matching TRBD1. The CDR3 is 14 residues long. Germline values: CDR1 LGHNA, CDR2 YNFKEQ. Germline trimming cut 5 bases from V and 1 base from J; bases unmatched to any gene: 5. Written as DNA, the CDR3 is TGTGCCAGCAGCACCGGGGACAGATCCTACGAGCAGTACTTC. It translates to CASSTGDRSYEQYF.

This clone was seen only once. J is TRBJ2-1 and V is TRBV15; TRBD2 matches at 9 bases. Germline V gives CDR1 LNHNV, CDR2 YYDKDF (reference sequence). CDR3 size: 15 residues. Losses at the gene ends were 0 bases for V and 9 bases for J; bases not matched to a gene: 6. CDR3 DNA: TGTGCCACCAGCAGAGATGGCGGGAGGGCCCGTGAGCAGTTCTTC. Its protein product is CATSRDGGRAREQFF.

The chain recombines TRBV5-1 with TRBJ1-4; 9 bases match TRBD1. This CDR3 has 16 residues. The junction had 16 bases not matched to a gene; V was cut back by 9 bases and J by 7 bases. Germline CDR1 reads SGHRS; CDR2 reads YFSETQ. The CDR3 loop reads CATKEGLGTGREKLFF. CDR3 nucleotides: TGCGCCACCAAAGAGGGACTCGGGACAGGGCGTGAAAAACTGTTTTTT.

This chain links TRBV27 with TRBJ2-7; 9 nucleotides line up with TRBD1. The CDR3 contains 15 residues. V lost 6 bases, J lost 4 bases, and 10 bases stayed unmatched. CDR1 MNHEY and CDR2 SMNVEV come from the germline V gene (reference sequence). CDR3 bases: TGTGCCAGCAGGGCGCTTGGGACAGGGATTTACGAGCAGTACTTC. It encodes CASRALGTGIYEQYF.

V usage is TRBV19 and J usage is TRBJ2-3, with D tentatively TRBD1 (6 bases). With 3 bases removed from V and 8 bases from J, the gap between germline ends came to 18 bases. Per germline, CDR1 LNHDA and CDR2 SQIVND (reference sequence). CDR3 length: 15 residues. The CDR3 DNA sequence: TGTGCCAGTAGTATGACTCCCCAGGGGTTGGGTACGCAGTATTTT. It yields the protein CASSMTPQGLGTQYF.

The V call is TRBV5-1, the J call TRBJ2-3; D ambiguous. Germline CDR1 SGHRS, CDR2 YFSETQ. V was trimmed by 4 bases and J by 0 bases, leaving 9 bases between them. The CDR3 runs to 14 residues. This chain's CDR3 is CASSLPQSTDTQYF. In DNA, the CDR3 is TGCGCCAGCAGCCTCCCGCAGAGCACAGATACGCAGTATTTT.

The V and J genes are TRBV6-6 and TRBJ2-1; 14 bases line up with TRBD2. In germline, CDR1 is MNHNY, CDR2 SVGAGI (reference sequence). V lost 6 bases to trimming and J lost 6 bases; unmatched junction nucleotides: 4. This CDR3 is built from 15 residues. CDR3 residues: CASRPTSGGANEQFF. The CDR3 coding sequence is TGTGCCAGCAGACCGACTAGCGGGGGGGCCAATGAGCAGTTCTTC.

The chain couples TRBV12-3 or TRBV12-4 to TRBJ1-1, with D uncertain. The CDR3 runs 12 residues. The V and J ends lost 4 bases and 5 bases respectively, with 8 bases between them. CDR3 in amino acids: CASSSHRTEAFF. The CDR3 DNA reads as TGTGCCAGCAGTTCGCACAGAACTGAAGCTTTCTTT.

The V and J genes are TRBV7-5 and TRBJ2-5; the table calls TRBD1, which could not be checked here. TRBV7-5 is labeled a pseudogene. CDR3 size: 16 residues. This CDR3 reads CARSLEGTGDGETQYF. CDR3 nucleotides: TGTGCCAGAAGCTTAGAAGGGACAGGGGATGGGGAGACCCAGTACTTC.

The gene calls are TRBV2 and TRBJ2-2, with D maybe TRBD1 (6 bases). CDR3 length equals 13 residues. Per the germline V gene, CDR1 is SNHLY and CDR2 is FYNNEI. Trimming took off 1 base at V and 6 bases at J, with 6 bases between the two ends. CDR3 nucleotides: TGTGCCAGCAGTGAAGGGACAGCCGGGGAGCTGTTTTTT. Encoded protein: CASSEGTAGELFF.